The sequence of this TCR beta chain was determined in a study of blood T cell repertoires in COVID-19. Study at large: Both acute and convalescent COVID-19 samples were obtained from the United States, Italy and Spain. The cDNA or gDNA used as material had been derived from T cells, B-cell-depleted T cells, or PBMCs.

The V and J ends lost 4 bases and 0 bases, in that order; junction bases with no gene match: 2. Per the germline V gene, CDR1 is MNHEY and CDR2 is SVGEGT. The CDR3 sequence is 16 residues long. The authors' processing: Reference gene primer amplification gave estimated nucleated cell counts. Only in-frame clones appear in the TCRdb table, and some are missing; sequencing was by immunoSEQ multiplex PCR. That table is the source of V, J and clone size, and D and trimming were worked out from the DNA. The sample has 95,000 to 150,000 clones, about four fifths seen once. Sequencing input: peripheral blood. The rearrangement joins TRBV6-2 or TRBV6-3 to TRBJ2-1; 11 nucleotides line up with TRBD2. The clonotype comes from a man aged 60 to 75 with active or convalescent COVID-19. The DNA of the CDR3 is TGTGCCAGCAGTTTCGGACTAGCGGGCTCCTACAATGAGCAGTTCTTC. The encoded protein is CASSFGLAGSYNEQFF.